This is a list of T cell receptor beta chains from one sample in a study of beta chain features in type 1 diabetes. Assay: immunoSEQ multiplex PCR; the TCRdb copy retains only in-frame clones and omits some. This sample yields approximately 44,000 clones, of which around 71% are seen a single time; more than 2% belongs to the top ten. The material sequenced was Tregs from blood. The source of these receptors is a woman aged 18-29 years with type 1 diabetes. CDR3s include the opening cysteine and the closing phenylalanine or tryptophan. A D gene is named only where the DNA matches it firmly. Some rows have no size entry. The others give once, few or many, or a class for an expanded clone.

>few|TRBJ2-7|TRBV29-1|.
CSVVLRAFGEQYF
TGCAGCGTTGTTCTCAGGGCCTTTGGGGAGCAGTACTTC
>.|TRBJ2-1|TRBV2|.
CASNQDYNEQFF
TGTGCCAGCAACCAGGACTACAATGAGCAGTTCTTC
>.|TRBJ1-1|TRBV7-2|.
CASSLAWQAFF
TGTGCCAGCAGCTTAGCGTGGCAAGCTTTCTTT
>.|TRBJ2-5|TRBV5-6|.
CASSFPLVETQYF
TGTGCCAGCAGCTTCCCTCTCGTGGAGACCCAGTACTTC
>.|TRBJ2-3|TRBV6-6|.
CASTPPGAADTQYF
TGTGCCAGCACCCCCCCAGGGGCGGCAGATACGCAGTATTTT
>.|TRBJ2-7|TRBV5-5|.
CASSLTGQRGHEQYF
TGTGCCAGCAGCTTGACTGGACAGAGGGGCCACGAGCAGTACTTC
>.|TRBJ2-7|TRBV5-1|TRBD1
CASSPGQVADEQYF
TGCGCCAGCAGCCCGGGACAGGTGGCGGACGAGCAGTACTTC
>few|TRBJ1-1|TRBV28|TRBD1
CASSSVSTGGNTEAFF
TGTGCCAGCAGTTCCGTCTCGACAGGGGGTAACACTGAAGCTTTCTTT
>.|TRBJ1-2|TRBV19|TRBD1
CASISPGQGGYGYTF
TGTGCCAGTATATCCCCGGGACAGGGGGGGTATGGCTACACCTTC
>once|TRBJ2-2|TRBV7-9|.
CASSGLTGRLSGELFF
TGTGCCAGCAGCGGGTTGACAGGGAGGTTATCCGGGGAGCTGTTTTTT
>.|TRBJ2-7|TRBV7-2|.
CASSLGFVSSYEQYF
TGTGCCAGCAGCTTAGGTTTCGTTAGCTCCTACGAGCAGTACTTC
>.|TRBJ2-1|TRBV5-1|TRBD2
CASSLSGSLRNEQFF
TGCGCCAGCAGTTTAAGCGGGAGTCTTAGGAATGAGCAGTTCTTC
>.|TRBJ2-7|TRBV19|.
CASSAGGGGRYEQYF
TGTGCCAGTAGTGCTGGAGGGGGGGGAAGGTACGAGCAGTACTTC
>.|TRBJ2-1|TRBV18|TRBD2
CASSPGAGENNEQFF
TGTGCCAGCTCACCTGGGGCGGGAGAAAACAATGAGCAGTTCTTC
>few|TRBJ2-3|TRBV7-7|.
CASSSGGTQYF
TGTGCCAGCAGCTCCGGAGGTACGCAGTATTTT
>.|TRBJ1-2|TRBV28|.
CASRGAGGSYTF
TGTGCCAGCAGAGGGGCCGGGGGTAGCTACACCTTC
>few|TRBJ2-3|TRBV29-1|TRBD2
CSAGTSGDTQYF
TGCAGCGCTGGGACTAGCGGAGATACGCAGTATTTT
>once|TRBJ2-1|TRBV11-2|TRBD2
CASLPSGGVPYNEQFF
TGTGCCAGCCTCCCCAGCGGGGGGGTCCCCTACAATGAGCAGTTCTTC
>.|TRBJ2-3|TRBV4-3|TRBD2
CASSQPSGGVNTQYF
TGCGCCAGCAGCCAACCTAGCGGGGGGGTGAATACGCAGTATTTT
>.|TRBJ1-1|TRBV7-2|.
CASSLRSEAFF
TGTGCCAGCAGCTTAAGGAGTGAAGCTTTCTTT
>.|TRBJ1-2|TRBV7-2|.
CASSLELARANYGYTF
TGTGCCAGCAGCTTAGAACTAGCCAGGGCTAACTATGGCTACACCTTC
>few|TRBJ2-5|TRBV5-1|.
CASSFQPGEMETQYF
TGCGCCAGCAGCTTCCAACCAGGGGAGATGGAGACCCAGTACTTC
>few|TRBJ2-7|TRBV2|.
CASSRDKSSYEQYF
TGTGCCAGCAGCCGGGACAAGAGCTCCTACGAGCAGTACTTC
>once|TRBJ2-3|TRBV5-4|TRBD2
CASSFRGRATDTQYF
TGTGCCAGCAGCTTTCGCGGGAGGGCCACAGATACGCAGTATTTT
>.|TRBJ1-3|TRBV10-3|TRBD1
CAIRNPGQVGNTIYF
TGTGCCATCAGAAACCCCGGACAGGTCGGAAACACCATATATTTT
>.|TRBJ2-5|TRBV5-5|TRBD1
CASIPRDRVETQYF
TGTGCCAGCATCCCGAGGGACAGGGTAGAGACCCAGTACTTC
>once|TRBJ2-1|TRBV7-2|TRBD1
CASSLSTGATNEQFF
TGTGCCAGCAGCTTAAGTACAGGGGCGACCAATGAGCAGTTCTTC
>.|TRBJ2-7|TRBV7-2|TRBD2
CASSLALKGLASGTREQYF
TGTGCCAGCAGCTTAGCGCTAAAGGGGTTGGCTAGCGGGACGAGGGAGCAGTACTTC
>few|TRBJ2-7|TRBV29-1|TRBD1
CSVVPWTGSEQYF
TGCAGCGTTGTCCCATGGACAGGGAGCGAGCAGTACTTC
>few|TRBJ2-5|TRBV6-1|TRBD1
CASSDREETQYF
TGTGCCAGCAGCGACAGGGAGGAGACCCAGTACTTC
>once|TRBJ1-1|TRBV5-1|.
CASSPELWTEAFF
TGCGCCAGCAGCCCCGAGCTTTGGACTGAAGCTTTCTTT